This T cell receptor beta chain was observed in a study of cytomegalovirus exposure and HLA in healthy donors. To note about this clone: What it binds is not known.

This CDR3 is 16 amino acids long. The V and J ends lost 2 bases and 5 bases respectively, with 15 bases between them. CDR1 and CDR2 (germline): SGHVS, FNYEAQ. Some clones are missing from TCRdb's copy, which holds only in-frame ones; the method was immunoSEQ multiplex PCR. Of some 170,000 clones detected, approximately 87% appear once; the ten largest clones hold approximately 1.5%. Regarding the study as a whole: According to the study, 150 to 200 TCR beta chains were cytomegalovirus-associated.

The sample consisted of PBMCs. This TCR was sampled from a woman between 25 and 40 years old in good health and CMV-seronegative. The chain is built from TRBV7-6 and TRBJ2-2, with D possibly being TRBD1 (5 bases). The CDR3 bases are TGTGCCAGCAGCTTATCGGTGACAGCTCGGACCGGGGAGCTGTTTTTT. Protein: CASSLSVTARTGELFF.